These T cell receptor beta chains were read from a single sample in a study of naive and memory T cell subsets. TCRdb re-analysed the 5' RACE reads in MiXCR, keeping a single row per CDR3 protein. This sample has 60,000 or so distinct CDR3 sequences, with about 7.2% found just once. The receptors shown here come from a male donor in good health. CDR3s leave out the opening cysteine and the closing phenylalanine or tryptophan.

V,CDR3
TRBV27,ASSPIAPGGPTGTWGYT
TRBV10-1,ASSTSGGQVQF
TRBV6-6,ASSLVYGYT
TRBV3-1,ASSLDSRYT
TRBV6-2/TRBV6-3,ASSATGETYNEQF
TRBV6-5,ASSPGQGNHEQY
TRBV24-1,ATGGGNADTQY
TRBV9,ASSVGVRPQF
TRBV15,ATRDIAGDNEQF
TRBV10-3,AISDATGTNTEAF
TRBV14,ASSQDRGVPLYGYT
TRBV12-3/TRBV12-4,ASSPTTWLNTEAF
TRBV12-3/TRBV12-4,ASTREGGVGSPLH
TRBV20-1,SLIHRGQETQY
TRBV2,ASSARAGAPEDTQY
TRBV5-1,ASSLDQRYTEAF
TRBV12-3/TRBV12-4,ASRFEPSSGNTIY
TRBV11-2,ASSLLDLATTDTQY
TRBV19,ASSIADTNQPQH
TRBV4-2,ASSQDRRTGTEAF
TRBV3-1,ASSQPGGGGTEAF
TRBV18,ASSGLAGLLSTDTQY
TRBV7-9,ASPPGGGRDTQY
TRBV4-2,ASSQYNRRGGNQPQH
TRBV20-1,SARDYTDHNEKLF
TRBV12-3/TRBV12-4,ASSLRYIGAGGPGNEQF
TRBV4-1,ASSQEIAGAYNEQF
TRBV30,AWMGSTEQF
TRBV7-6,ASGAGRSDNQPQH
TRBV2,ASSEGLSTYEQY
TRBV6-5,ASSSLTLQGGYT
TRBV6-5,ASSYSGAMNWNTEAF
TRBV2,ASSGGNTGELF
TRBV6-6,ASSYGRGSGANVLT
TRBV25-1,ASSEWGTRQETQY
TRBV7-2,AITLVELQTQY
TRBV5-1,ASASGTAYEQY
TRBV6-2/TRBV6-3,ASSPRPRVRGNQPQH
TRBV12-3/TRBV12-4,ASKSGGLEKLF
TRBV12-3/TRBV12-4,ASSFKRNTIY
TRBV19,ASSSGRGYTGELF